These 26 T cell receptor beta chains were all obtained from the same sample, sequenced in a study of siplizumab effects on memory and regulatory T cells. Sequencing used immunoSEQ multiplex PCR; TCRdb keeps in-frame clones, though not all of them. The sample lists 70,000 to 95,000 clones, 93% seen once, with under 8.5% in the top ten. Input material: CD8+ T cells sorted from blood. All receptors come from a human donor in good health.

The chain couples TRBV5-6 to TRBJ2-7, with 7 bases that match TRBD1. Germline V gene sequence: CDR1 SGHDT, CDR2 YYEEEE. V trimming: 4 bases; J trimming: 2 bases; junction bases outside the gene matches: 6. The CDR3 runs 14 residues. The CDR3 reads CASSDRDRTYEQYF. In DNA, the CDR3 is TGTGCCAGCAGCGACCGGGACAGAACCTACGAGCAGTACTTC.

CDR3 DNA: TGTGCCAGCAGTCCCCGGGACAACTATGGCTACACCTTC. Translated, it gives CASSPRDNYGYTF. The genes are TRBV6-1 and TRBJ1-2, with a possible D match to TRBD1 (5 bases). The CDR3 spans 13 residues. Germline V gives CDR1 MNHNS, CDR2 SASEGT. Between the trimmed V and J ends, which lost 5 bases and 2 bases, there was a span of 9 bases.

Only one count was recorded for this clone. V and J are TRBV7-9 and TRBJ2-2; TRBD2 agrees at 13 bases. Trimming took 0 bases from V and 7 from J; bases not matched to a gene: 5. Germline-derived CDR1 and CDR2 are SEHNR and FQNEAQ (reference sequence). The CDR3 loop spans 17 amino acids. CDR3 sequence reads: CASSLARTSGSNGELFF. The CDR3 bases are TGTGCCAGCAGCTTAGCGCGGACTAGCGGGAGTAACGGGGAGCTGTTTTTT.

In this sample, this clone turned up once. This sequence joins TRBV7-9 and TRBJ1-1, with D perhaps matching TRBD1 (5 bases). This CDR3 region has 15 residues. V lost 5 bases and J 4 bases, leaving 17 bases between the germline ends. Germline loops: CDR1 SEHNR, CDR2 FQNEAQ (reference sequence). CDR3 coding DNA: TGTGCCAGCAGCCAACACGACAGTTATACCACTGAAGCTTTCTTT. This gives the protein CASSQHDSYTTEAFF. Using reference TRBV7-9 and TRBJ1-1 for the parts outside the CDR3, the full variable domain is DTGVSQNPRHKITKRGQNVTFRCDPISEHNRLYWYRQTLGQGPEFLTYFQNEAQLEKSRLLSDRFSAERPKGSFSTLEIQRTEQGDSAMYLCASSQHDSYTTEAFFGQGTRLTVV.

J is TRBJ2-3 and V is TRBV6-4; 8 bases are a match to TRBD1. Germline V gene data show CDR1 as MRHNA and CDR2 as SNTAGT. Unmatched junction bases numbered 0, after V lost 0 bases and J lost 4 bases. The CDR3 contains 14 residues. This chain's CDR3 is CASSDSQGADTQYF. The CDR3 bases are TGTGCCAGCAGTGACTCACAGGGGGCAGATACGCAGTATTTT.

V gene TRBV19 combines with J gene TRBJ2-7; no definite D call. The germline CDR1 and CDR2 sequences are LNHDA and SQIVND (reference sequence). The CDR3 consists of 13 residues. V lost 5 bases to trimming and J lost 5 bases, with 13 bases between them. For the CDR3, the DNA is TGTGCCAGTAGTTGGACGCCCCTCAACGAGCAGTACTTC. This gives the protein CASSWTPLNEQYF.

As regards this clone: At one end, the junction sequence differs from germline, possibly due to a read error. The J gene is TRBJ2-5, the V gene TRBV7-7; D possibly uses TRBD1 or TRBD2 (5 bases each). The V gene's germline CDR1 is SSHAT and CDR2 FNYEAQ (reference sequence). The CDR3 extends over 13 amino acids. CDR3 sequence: CASSPEWGETQYF. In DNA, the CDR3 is TGTGCTAGCAGCCCGGAGTGGGGGGAGACCCAGTACTTC.

CDR3 sequence reads: CASNRGAGEETQYF. For the CDR3, the DNA is TGTGCCAGCAACCGGGGAGCGGGGGAAGAGACCCAGTACTTC. The chain employs TRBV11-2 and TRBJ2-5; 8 bases line up with TRBD2. This CDR3 comprises 14 residues. Germline values: CDR1 SGHAT, CDR2 FQNNGV. V lost 7 bases to trimming and J lost 3 bases; unmatched junction nucleotides: 7.

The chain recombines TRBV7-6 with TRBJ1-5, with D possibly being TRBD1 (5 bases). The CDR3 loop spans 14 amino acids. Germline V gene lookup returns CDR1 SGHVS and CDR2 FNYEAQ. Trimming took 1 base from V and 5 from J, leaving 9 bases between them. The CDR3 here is CASSLGAGHQPQHF. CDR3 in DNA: TGTGCCAGCAGCTTAGGAGCGGGGCATCAGCCCCAGCATTTT.

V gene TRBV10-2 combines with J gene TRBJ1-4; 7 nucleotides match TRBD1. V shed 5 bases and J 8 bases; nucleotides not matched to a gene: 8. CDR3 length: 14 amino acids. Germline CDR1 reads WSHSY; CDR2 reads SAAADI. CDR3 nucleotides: TGCGCCAGCAGTAAACAGGGGAGGTCAGAAAAACTGTTTTTT. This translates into CASSKQGRSEKLFF.

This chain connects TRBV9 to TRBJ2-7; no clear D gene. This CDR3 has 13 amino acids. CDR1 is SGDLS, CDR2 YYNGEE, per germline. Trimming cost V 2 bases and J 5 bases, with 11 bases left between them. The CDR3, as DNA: TGTGCCAGCAGCGTTAACACCGGTAACGAGCAGTACTTC. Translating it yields CASSVNTGNEQYF.

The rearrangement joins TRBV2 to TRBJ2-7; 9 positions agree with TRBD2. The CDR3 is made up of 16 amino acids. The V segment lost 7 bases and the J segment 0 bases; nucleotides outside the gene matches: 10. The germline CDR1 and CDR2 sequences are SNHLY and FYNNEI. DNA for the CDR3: TGTGCCAGCATAGGCCTAGCGGGAAACTTCTCCTACGAGCAGTACTTC. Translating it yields CASIGLAGNFSYEQYF.

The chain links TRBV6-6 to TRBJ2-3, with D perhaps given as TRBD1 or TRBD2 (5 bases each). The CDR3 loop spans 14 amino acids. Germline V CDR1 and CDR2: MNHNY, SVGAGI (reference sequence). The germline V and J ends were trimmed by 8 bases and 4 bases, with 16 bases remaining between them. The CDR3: CASAPGPRSDTQYF. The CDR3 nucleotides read TGTGCCAGCGCCCCGGGACCAAGGTCAGATACGCAGTATTTT.

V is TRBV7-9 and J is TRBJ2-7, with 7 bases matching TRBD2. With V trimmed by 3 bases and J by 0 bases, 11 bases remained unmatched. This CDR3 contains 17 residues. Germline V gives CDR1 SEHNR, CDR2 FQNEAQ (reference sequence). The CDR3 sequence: CASSFTRTLADSYEQYF. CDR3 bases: TGTGCCAGCAGCTTTACCAGGACGCTAGCGGACTCCTACGAGCAGTACTTC.

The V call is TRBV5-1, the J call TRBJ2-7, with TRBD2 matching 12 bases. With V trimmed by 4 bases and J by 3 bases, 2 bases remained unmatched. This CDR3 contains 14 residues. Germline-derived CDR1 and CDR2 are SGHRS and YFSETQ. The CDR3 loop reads CASSMGLAGYEQYF. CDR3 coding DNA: TGCGCCAGCAGCATGGGACTAGCGGGCTACGAGCAGTACTTC.

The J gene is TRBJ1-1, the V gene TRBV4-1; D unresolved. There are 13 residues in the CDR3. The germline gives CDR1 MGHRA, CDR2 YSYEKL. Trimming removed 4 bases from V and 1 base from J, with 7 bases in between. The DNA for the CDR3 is TGCGCCAGCAGCCTAACCCCGAACACTGAAGCTTTCTTT. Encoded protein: CASSLTPNTEAFF.

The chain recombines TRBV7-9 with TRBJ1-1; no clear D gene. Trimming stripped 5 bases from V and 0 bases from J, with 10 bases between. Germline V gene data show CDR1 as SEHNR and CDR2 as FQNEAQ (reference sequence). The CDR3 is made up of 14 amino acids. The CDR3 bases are TGTGCCAGCAGCGGCTCCCAACTGAACACTGAAGCTTTCTTT. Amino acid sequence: CASSGSQLNTEAFF. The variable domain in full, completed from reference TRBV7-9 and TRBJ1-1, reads DTGVSQNPRHKITKRGQNVTFRCDPISEHNRLYWYRQTLGQGPEFLTYFQNEAQLEKSRLLSDRFSAERPKGSFSTLEIQRTEQGDSAMYLCASSGSQLNTEAFFGQGTRLTVV.

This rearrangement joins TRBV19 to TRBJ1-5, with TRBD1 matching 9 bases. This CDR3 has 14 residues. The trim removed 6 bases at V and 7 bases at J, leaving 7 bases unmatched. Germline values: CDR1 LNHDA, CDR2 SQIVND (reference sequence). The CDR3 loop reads CASSLQGAWQPQHF. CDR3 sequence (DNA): TGTGCCAGTAGCCTACAGGGGGCTTGGCAGCCCCAGCATTTT.

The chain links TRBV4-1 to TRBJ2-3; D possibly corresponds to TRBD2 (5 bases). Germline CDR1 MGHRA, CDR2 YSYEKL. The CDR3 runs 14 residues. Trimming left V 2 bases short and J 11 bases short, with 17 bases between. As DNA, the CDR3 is TGCGCCAGCAGCCAAATACCATCGGGGATTGAGCAGTATTTT. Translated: CASSQIPSGIEQYF.

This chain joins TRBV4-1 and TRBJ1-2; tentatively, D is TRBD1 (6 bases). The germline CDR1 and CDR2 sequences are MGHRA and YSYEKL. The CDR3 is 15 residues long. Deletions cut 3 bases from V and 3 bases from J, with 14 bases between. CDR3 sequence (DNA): TGCGCCAGCAGCCAGGCCCCCCCAGGGGACTATGGCTACACCTTC. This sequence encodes CASSQAPPGDYGYTF.

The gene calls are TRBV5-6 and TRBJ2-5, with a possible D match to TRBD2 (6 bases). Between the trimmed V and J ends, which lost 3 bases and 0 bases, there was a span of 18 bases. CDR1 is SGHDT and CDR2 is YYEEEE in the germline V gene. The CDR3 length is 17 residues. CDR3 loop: CASSWPGGSSYQETQYF. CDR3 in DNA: TGTGCCAGCAGCTGGCCCGGGGGAAGCTCGTACCAAGAGACCCAGTACTTC.

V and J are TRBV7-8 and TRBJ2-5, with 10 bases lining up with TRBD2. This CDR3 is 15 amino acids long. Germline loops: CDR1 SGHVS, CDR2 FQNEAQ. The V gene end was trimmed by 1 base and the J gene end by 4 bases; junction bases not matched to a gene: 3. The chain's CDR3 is CASSLGRLAGETQYF. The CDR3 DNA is TGTGCCAGCAGCTTAGGGAGACTAGCGGGAGAGACCCAGTACTTC.

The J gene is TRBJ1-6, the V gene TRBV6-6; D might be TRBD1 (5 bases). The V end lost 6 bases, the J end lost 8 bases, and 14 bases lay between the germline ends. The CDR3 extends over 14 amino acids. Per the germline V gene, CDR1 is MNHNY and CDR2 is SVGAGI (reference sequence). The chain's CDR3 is CASRDFGGDSPLHF. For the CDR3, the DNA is TGTGCCAGCAGGGACTTCGGGGGGGATTCACCCCTCCACTTT.

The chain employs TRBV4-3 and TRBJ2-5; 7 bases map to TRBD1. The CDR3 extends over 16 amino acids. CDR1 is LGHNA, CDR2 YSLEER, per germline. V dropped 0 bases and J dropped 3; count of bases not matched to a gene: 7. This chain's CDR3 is CASSQDWGTGEETQYF. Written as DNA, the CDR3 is TGCGCCAGCAGCCAAGATTGGGGAACAGGGGAAGAGACCCAGTACTTC.

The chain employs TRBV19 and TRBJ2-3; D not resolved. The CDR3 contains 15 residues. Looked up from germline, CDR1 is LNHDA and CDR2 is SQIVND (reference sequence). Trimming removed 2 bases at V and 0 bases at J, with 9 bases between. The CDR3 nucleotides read TGTGCCAGTAGTATACTGGGATTAAGCACAGATACGCAGTATTTT. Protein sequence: CASSILGLSTDTQYF. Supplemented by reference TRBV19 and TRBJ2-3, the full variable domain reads DGGITQSPKYLFRKEGQNVTLSCEQNLNHDAMYWYRQDPGQGLRLIYYSQIVNDFQKGDIAEGYSVSREKKESFPLTVTSAQKNPTAFYLCASSILGLSTDTQYFGPGTRLTVL.

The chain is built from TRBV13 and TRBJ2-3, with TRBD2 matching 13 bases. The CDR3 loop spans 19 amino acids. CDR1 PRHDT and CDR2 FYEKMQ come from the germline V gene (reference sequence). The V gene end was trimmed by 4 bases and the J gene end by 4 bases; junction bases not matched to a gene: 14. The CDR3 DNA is TGTGCCAGCAGCTCAGGGACTAGCGGGACTTTGAGGGTTTCAGATACGCAGTATTTT. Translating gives CASSSGTSGTLRVSDTQYF.